This T cell receptor (beta chain) was recovered during a study of graft-versus-host responses after intestinal transplantation. The wider study: Transplants were multivisceral, liver-intestinal, or isolated intestinal. All recipients got anti-thymocyte globulin induction, then tacrolimus and steroids for 2 to 4 years. Study-wide findings and caveats: Graft-donor T cell macrochimerism coincided with high graft-versus-host to host-versus-graft clonal ratios in allografts. The authors found GvH clones in recipient marrow, some appearing first in ileum or blood.

Losses at the gene ends were 3 bases for V and 0 bases for J; bases not matched to a gene: 5. This CDR3 has 15 residues. Per the germline V gene, CDR1 is SGDLS and CDR2 is YYNGEE. Here immunoSEQ multiplex PCR was the method, and the copy in TCRdb shows in-frame clones only, minus some. The table includes over 75,000 clones, about 82% detected once. About this clone itself: Its antigen remains unknown.

This sequence originates from a human patient who received an intestinal transplant, so some T cells may come from the graft donor. The sequencing used PBMCs, collected 255 days after intestinal transplant. The gene calls are TRBV9 and TRBJ1-1; 7 bases align to TRBD1. Written as DNA, the CDR3 is TGTGCCAGCAGCGCCTCACAGGGGATGAACACTGAAGCTTTCTTT. It yields the protein CASSASQGMNTEAFF. Variable domain in full (rest from reference TRBV9 and TRBJ1-1): DSGVTQTPKHLITATGQRVTLRCSPRSGDLSVYWYQQSLDQGLQFLIQYYNGEERAKGNILERFSAQQFPDLHSELNLSSLELGDSALYFCASSASQGMNTEAFFGQGTRLTVV.